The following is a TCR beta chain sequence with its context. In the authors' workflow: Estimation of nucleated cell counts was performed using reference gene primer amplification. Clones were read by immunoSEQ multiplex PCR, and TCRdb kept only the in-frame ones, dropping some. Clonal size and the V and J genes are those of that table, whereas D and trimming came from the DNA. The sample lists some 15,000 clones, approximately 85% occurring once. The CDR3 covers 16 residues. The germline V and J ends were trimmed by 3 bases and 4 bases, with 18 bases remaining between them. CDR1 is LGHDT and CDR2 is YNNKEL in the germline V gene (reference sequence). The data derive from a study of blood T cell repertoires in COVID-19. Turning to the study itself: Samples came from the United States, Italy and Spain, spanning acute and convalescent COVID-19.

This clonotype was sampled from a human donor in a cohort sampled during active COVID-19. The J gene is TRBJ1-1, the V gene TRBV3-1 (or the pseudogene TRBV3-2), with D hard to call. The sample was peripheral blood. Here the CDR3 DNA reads TGTGCCAGCAGCCAGGTGCGATCGGTGGGGAGCACTGAAGCTTTCTTT. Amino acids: CASSQVRSVGSTEAFF.